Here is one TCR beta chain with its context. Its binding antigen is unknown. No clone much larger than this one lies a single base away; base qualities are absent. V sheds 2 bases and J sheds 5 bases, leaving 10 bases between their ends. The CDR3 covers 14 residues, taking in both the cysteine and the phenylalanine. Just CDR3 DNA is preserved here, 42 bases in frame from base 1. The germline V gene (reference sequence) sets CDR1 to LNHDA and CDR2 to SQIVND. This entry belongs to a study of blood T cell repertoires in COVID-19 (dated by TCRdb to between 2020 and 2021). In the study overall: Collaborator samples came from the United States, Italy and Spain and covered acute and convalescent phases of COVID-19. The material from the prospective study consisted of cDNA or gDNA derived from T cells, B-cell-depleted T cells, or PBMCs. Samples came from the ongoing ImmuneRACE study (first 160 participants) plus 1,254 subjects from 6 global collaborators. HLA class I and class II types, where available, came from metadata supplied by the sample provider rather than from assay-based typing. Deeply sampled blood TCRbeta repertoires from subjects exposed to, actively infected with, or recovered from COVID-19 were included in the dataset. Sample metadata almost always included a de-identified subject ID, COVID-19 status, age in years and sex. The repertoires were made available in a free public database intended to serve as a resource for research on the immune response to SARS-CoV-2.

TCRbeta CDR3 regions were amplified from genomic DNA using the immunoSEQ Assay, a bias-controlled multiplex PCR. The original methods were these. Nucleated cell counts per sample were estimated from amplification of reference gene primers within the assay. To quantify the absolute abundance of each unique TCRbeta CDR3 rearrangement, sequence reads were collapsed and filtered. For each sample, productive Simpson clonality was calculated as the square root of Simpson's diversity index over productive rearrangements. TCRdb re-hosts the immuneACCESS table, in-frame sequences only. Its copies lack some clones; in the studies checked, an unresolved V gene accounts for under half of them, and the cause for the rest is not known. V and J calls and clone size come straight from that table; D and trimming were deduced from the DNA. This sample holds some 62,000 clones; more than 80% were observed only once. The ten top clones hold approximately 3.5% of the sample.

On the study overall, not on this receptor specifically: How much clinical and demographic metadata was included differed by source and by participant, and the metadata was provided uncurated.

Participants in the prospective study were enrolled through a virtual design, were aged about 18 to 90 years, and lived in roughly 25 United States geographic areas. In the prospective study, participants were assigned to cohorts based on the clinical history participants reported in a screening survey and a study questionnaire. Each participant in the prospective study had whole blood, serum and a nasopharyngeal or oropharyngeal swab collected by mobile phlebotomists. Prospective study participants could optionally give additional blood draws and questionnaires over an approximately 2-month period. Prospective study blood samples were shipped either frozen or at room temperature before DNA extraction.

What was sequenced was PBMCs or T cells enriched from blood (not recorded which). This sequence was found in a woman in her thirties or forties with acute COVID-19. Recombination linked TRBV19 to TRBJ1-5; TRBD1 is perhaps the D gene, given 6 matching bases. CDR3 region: CASSIQGRDQPQHF. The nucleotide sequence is TGTGCCAGTAGTATACAGGGGAGGGATCAGCCCCAGCATTTT.